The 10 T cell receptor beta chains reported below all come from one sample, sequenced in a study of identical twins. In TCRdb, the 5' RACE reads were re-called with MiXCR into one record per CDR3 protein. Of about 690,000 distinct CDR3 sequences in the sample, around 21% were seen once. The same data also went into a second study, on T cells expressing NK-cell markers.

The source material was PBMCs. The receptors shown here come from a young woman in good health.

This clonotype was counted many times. The CDR3 DNA sequence: TGCGCCAGTCAGAGTGGACTAGCGGAATACGAGCAGTACTTC. Its protein product is CASQSGLAEYEQYF. This chain joins TRBV5-1 and TRBJ2-7; TRBD2 matches 10 bases. The germline V gene has CDR1 SGHRS and CDR2 YFSETQ. This CDR3 has 14 residues. V gave up 8 bases and J gave up 4 bases; unmatched junction bases: 9.

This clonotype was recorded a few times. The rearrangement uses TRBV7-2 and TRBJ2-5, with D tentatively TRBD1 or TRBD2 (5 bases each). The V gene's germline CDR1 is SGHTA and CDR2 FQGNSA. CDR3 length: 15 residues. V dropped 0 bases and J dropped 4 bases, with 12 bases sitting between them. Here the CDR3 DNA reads TGTGCCAGCAGCTTAGCCGGGGCCTGGGGAGAGACCCAGTACTTC. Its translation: CASSLAGAWGETQYF.

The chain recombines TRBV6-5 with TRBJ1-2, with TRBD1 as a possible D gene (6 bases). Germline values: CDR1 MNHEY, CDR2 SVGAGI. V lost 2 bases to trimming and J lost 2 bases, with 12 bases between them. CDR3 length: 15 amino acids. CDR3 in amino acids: CASSYGGAGNYGYTF. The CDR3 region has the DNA TGTGCCAGCAGTTACGGGGGGGCTGGGAACTATGGCTACACCTTC.

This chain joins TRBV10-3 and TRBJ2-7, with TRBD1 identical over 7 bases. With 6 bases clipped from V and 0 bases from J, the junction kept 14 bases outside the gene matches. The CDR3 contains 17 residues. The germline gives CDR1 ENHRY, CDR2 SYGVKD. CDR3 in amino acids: CAISGQASLLSSYEQYF. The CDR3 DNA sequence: TGTGCCATCAGCGGACAGGCTTCCTTATTGAGCTCCTACGAGCAGTACTTC.

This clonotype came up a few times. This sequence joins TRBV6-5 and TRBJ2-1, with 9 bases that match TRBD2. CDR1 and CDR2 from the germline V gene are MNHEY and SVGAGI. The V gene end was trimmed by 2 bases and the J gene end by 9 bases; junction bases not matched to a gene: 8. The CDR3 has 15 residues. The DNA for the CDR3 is TGTGCCAGCAGTTACCGGGGACTAGCCATGGGTGAGCAGTTCTTC. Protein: CASSYRGLAMGEQFF.

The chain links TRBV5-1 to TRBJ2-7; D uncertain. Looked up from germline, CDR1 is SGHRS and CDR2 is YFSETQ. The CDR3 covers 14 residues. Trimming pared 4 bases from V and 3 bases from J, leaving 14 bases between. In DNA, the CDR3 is TGCGCCAGCAGCCTTCGGGTGTCGGGCTACGAGCAGTACTTC. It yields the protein CASSLRVSGYEQYF.

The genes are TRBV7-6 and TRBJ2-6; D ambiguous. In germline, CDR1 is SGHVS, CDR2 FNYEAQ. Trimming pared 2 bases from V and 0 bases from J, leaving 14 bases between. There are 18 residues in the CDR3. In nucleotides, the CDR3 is TGTGCCAGCAGCTTATCAGGCTTGACCCGCTCTGGGGCCAACGTCCTGACTTTC. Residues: CASSLSGLTRSGANVLTF.

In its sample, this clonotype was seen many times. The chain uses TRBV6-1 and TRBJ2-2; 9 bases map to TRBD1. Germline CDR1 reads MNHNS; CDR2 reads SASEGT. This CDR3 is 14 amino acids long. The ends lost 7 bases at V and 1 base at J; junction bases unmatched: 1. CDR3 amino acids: CASKDRGNTGELFF. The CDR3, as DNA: TGTGCCAGCAAGGACAGGGGGAACACCGGGGAGCTGTTTTTT.

Here the CDR3 reads CAISEAGPGEQYF. The CDR3 DNA is TGTGCCATCAGTGAAGCGGGACCAGGGGAGCAGTACTTC. The chain employs TRBV10-3 and TRBJ2-7; 7 bases line up with TRBD2. CDR1 ENHRY and CDR2 SYGVKD come from the germline V gene. The CDR3 covers 13 residues. V was clipped by 3 bases and J by 7 bases; unmatched bases: 6.

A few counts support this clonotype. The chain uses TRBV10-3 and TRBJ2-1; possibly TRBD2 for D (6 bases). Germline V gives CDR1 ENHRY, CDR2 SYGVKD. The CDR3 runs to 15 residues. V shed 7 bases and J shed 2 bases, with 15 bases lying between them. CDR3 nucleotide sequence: TGTGCCATCACCGGGCGGGGCGGTACCTACAATGAGCAGTTCTTC. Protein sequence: CAITGRGGTYNEQFF.